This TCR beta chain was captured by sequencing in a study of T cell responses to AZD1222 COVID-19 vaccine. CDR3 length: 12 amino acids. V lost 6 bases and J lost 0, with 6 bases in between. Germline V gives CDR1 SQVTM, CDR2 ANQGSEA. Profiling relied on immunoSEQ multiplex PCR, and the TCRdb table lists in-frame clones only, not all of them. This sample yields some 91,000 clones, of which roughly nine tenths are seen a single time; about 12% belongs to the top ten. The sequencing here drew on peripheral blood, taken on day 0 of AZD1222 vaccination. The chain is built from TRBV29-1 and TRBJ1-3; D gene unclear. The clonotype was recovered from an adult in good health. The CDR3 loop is CSVGNSGNTIYF. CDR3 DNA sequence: TGCAGCGTGGGAAACTCTGGAAACACCATATATTTT.